This TCR beta chain is drawn from a study of neurological immune-mediated disorders. Germline assignment: CDR1 SSHAT and CDR2 FNYEAQ (reference sequence). This CDR3 contains 16 residues. This clonotype occurred many times. At one of its ends the junction is not consistent with the germline gene, which may arise from a read error. TCRdb redid the calling of the 5' RACE reads with MiXCR, one entry per CDR3 protein. Of about 38,000 distinct CDR3 sequences listed, about 4.8% are singletons. The origin of this receptor is a man aged 18 to 29 in good health. Sample: CD4+ T cells from blood. The chain combines TRBV7-7 with TRBJ1-1; 9 bases are shared with TRBD1. CDR3: CASSPYGTGRDTEAFF. DNA of the CDR3: TGTGCTAGCAGCCCCTACGGGACAGGGCGGGACACTGAAGCTTTCTTT.